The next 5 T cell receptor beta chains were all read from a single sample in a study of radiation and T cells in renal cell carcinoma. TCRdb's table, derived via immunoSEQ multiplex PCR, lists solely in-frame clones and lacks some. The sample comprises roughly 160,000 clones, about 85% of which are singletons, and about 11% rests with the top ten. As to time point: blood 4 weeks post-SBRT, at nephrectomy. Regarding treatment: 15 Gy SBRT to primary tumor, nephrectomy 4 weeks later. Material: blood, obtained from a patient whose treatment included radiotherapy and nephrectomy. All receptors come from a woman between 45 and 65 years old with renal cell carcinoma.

The CDR3 nucleotides are TGTGCCACCTCCCCCGGGGGGTACGACACTGAAGCTTTCTTT. As protein: CATSPGGYDTEAFF. The rearrangement links TRBV6-5 to TRBJ1-1, with a tentative D call TRBD1 (5 bases). Germline CDR1 reads MNHEY; CDR2 reads SVGAGI. The CDR3 contains 14 residues. V lost 10 bases to trimming and J lost 3 bases, with 18 bases between them.

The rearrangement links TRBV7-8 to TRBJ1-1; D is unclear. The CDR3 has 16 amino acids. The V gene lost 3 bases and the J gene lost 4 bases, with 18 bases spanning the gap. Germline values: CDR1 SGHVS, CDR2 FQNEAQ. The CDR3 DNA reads TGTGCCAGCAGCTTCGATAATCCATCCTGGGGCACTGAAGCTTTCTTT. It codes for CASSFDNPSWGTEAFF. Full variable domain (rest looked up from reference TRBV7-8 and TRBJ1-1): GAGVSQSPRYKVAKRGQDVALRCDPISGHVSLFWYQQALGQGPEFLTYFQNEAQLDKSGLPSDRFFAERPEGSVSTLKIQRTQQEDSAVYLCASSFDNPSWGTEAFFGQGTRLTVV.

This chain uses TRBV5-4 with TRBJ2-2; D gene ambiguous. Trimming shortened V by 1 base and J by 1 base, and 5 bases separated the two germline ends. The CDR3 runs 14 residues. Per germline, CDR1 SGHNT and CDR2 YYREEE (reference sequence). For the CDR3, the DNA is TGTGCCAGCAGCTTGTTCATGAACACCGGGGAGCTGTTTTTT. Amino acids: CASSLFMNTGELFF.

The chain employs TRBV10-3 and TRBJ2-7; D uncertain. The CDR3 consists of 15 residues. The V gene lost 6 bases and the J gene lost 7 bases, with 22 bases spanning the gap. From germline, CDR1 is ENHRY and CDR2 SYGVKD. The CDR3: CAISGAGPTGLEQYF. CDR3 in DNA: TGTGCCATCAGCGGCGCCGGCCCAACCGGGCTGGAGCAGTACTTC.

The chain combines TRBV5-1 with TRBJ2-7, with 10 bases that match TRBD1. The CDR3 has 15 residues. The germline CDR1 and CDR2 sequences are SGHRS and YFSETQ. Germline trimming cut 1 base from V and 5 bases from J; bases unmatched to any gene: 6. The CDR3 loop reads CASSLTGTGDNEQYF. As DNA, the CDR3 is TGCGCCAGCAGCTTGACCGGGACAGGGGACAACGAGCAGTACTTC.